One sample yielded the 18 T cell receptor beta chains listed below, sequenced in a study of blood T cell repertoires in COVID-19. Clones were read by immunoSEQ multiplex PCR, and TCRdb kept only the in-frame ones, dropping some. The table has 130,000 or so clones, around 83% seen once. Sequencing was performed on PBMCs or T cells enriched from blood (not recorded which). The origin of the receptors is a man between 45 and 60 years old who had recovered from COVID-19.

This clone was detected a few times. The gene calls are TRBV3-1 (or the pseudogene TRBV3-2) and TRBJ2-1; TRBD2 matches 15 bases. The CDR3 covers 19 residues. With V trimmed by 0 bases and J by 4 bases, 7 bases remained unmatched. Germline CDR1 reads LGHDT; CDR2 reads YNNKEL (reference sequence). The CDR3 sequence is CASSQDGLAGGPRYNEQFF. DNA of the CDR3: TGTGCCAGCAGCCAAGACGGACTAGCGGGGGGGCCAAGGTACAATGAGCAGTTCTTC.

The V gene is TRBV5-5, the J gene TRBJ2-5; D is unclear. Germline assignment: CDR1 SGHKS and CDR2 YYEKEE (reference sequence). The length of the CDR3 is 15 residues. The V end lost 0 bases, the J end lost 5 bases, and 14 bases lay between the germline ends. In DNA form, the CDR3 reads TGTGCCAGCAGCTTGGCCCTGCGGCCCGGGGAGACCCAGTACTTC. As protein: CASSLALRPGETQYF. Combining the CDR3 with reference TRBV5-5 and TRBJ2-5 gives the whole variable domain DAGVTQSPTHLIKTRGQQVTLRCSPISGHKSVSWYQQVLGQGPQFIFQYYEKEERGRGNFPDRFSARQFPNYSSELNVNALLLGDSALYLCASSLALRPGETQYFGPGTRLLVL.

The rearrangement links TRBV7-9 to TRBJ1-1; weak D call: TRBD1 (5 bases). The CDR3 is made up of 15 amino acids. From germline, CDR1 is SEHNR and CDR2 FQNEAQ (reference sequence). The V and J ends lost 0 bases and 1 base respectively, with 9 bases between them. The CDR3 is CASSLADRQNTEAFF. The CDR3 DNA reads TGTGCCAGCAGCTTAGCCGACAGACAGAACACTGAAGCTTTCTTT.

The CDR3, as DNA: TGTGCCAGCACCACGGGAGCCTTGAACACTGAAGCTTTCTTT. It encodes CASTTGALNTEAFF. J is TRBJ1-1 and V is TRBV28; D gene ambiguous. Trimming pared 7 bases from V and 0 bases from J, leaving 12 bases between. The CDR3 is 14 amino acids. From germline, CDR1 is MDHEN and CDR2 SYDVKM.

This clone appeared a single time. The chain employs TRBV6-4 and TRBJ2-3; TRBD2 aligns across 10 bases. This CDR3 has 15 residues. The trim removed 4 bases at V and 1 base at J, leaving 2 bases unmatched. Germline assignment: CDR1 MRHNA and CDR2 SNTAGT. DNA of the CDR3: TGTGCCAGCAGTGTGCTAGCGGGAGGCACAGATACGCAGTATTTT. Translating gives CASSVLAGGTDTQYF.

The V and J genes are TRBV5-3 and TRBJ2-3, with TRBD2 matching 9 bases. TRBV5-3 is flagged as an ORF with uncertain function. Trimming removed 2 bases from V and 4 bases from J; junction bases left unmatched: 11. This CDR3 comprises 17 residues. In DNA, the CDR3 is TGTGCCAGAAGCTTATTCCGCGGGGGGGCGGGGGCAGATACGCAGTATTTT. Its protein product is CARSLFRGGAGADTQYF.

V usage is TRBV5-1 and J usage is TRBJ2-5; TRBD2 agrees at 12 bases. Trimming removed 4 bases from V and 7 bases from J; junction bases left unmatched: 8. The CDR3 runs to 15 residues. The germline V gene has CDR1 SGHRS and CDR2 YFSETQ. This chain's CDR3 is CASSLRTSGDRTQYF. The CDR3 nucleotides read TGCGCCAGCAGCCTCAGGACTAGCGGGGATCGGACCCAGTACTTC.

The CDR3: CATPGQGASSSTDTQYF. As DNA, the CDR3 is TGTGCCACCCCGGGACAGGGGGCGTCGTCTAGCACAGATACGCAGTATTTT. The gene calls are TRBV2 and TRBJ2-3; TRBD1 matches at 12 bases. Germline CDR1 and CDR2: SNHLY and FYNNEI. CDR3 length equals 17 residues. The J segment lost 0 bases and the V segment lost 10 bases, leaving 11 bases of the junction unmatched. Supplemented by reference TRBV2 and TRBJ2-3, the full variable domain reads EPEVTQTPSHQVTQMGQEVILRCVPISNHLYFYWYRQILGQKVEFLVSFYNNEISEKSEIFDDQFSVERPDGSNFTLKIRSTKLEDSAMYFCATPGQGASSSTDTQYFGPGTRLTVL.

The chain joins TRBV7-2 to TRBJ1-5; TRBD1 matches at 8 bases. This CDR3 spans 14 amino acids. CDR1 and CDR2 from the germline V gene are SGHTA and FQGNSA. J lost 6 bases, V lost 3 bases, and 4 bases had no gene match. CDR3 DNA sequence: TGTGCCAGCAGCTTTGACAGGGGTCCTCAGCCCCAGCATTTT. It codes for CASSFDRGPQPQHF.

The chain has TRBV30 and TRBJ2-1, with 11 bases fitting TRBD2. This CDR3 contains 16 residues. Germline assignment: CDR1 GTSNPN and CDR2 SVGIG (reference sequence). V lost 2 bases to trimming and J lost 4 bases; unmatched junction nucleotides: 7. The CDR3 here is CAWSRIAGGYYNEQFF. CDR3 in DNA: TGTGCCTGGAGTAGGATAGCGGGGGGGTATTACAATGAGCAGTTCTTC.

The V call is TRBV6-5, the J call TRBJ1-2, with D possibly TRBD1 on 6 matching bases. This CDR3 region has 12 residues. The germline V gene has CDR1 MNHEY and CDR2 SVGAGI. The V gene lost 5 bases and the J gene lost 6 bases, with 10 bases spanning the gap. DNA for the CDR3: TGTGCCAGCAGTAACAGGGTTGATGGCTACACCTTC. Amino acids: CASSNRVDGYTF.

The chain uses TRBV7-2 and TRBJ2-7; 12 bases agree with TRBD1. Germline V CDR1 and CDR2: SGHTA, FQGNSA. This CDR3 contains 14 residues. V lost 5 bases, J lost 7 bases, and 6 bases stayed unmatched. CDR3: CASSVGTGGREQYF. The CDR3 DNA follows: TGTGCCAGCAGCGTCGGGACAGGGGGCCGGGAGCAGTACTTC.

The rearrangement links TRBV7-2 to TRBJ2-7; a weak D match, TRBD2 (7 bases). Trimming removed 8 bases at V and 6 bases at J, with 17 bases between. Germline CDR1 is SGHTA and CDR2 is FQGNSA. The CDR3 runs 13 residues. CDR3 sequence: CASGGGQSGEQYF. The CDR3 DNA reads TGTGCCAGCGGGGGGGGACAATCGGGCGAGCAGTACTTC.

About this clone: Other DNA sequences in the sample encode the same CDR3. The rearrangement joins TRBV12-3 or TRBV12-4 to TRBJ2-7, with D hard to call. Trimming took 4 bases from V and 2 from J, leaving 3 bases between them. This CDR3 contains 11 residues. DNA of the CDR3: TGTGCCAGCAGTTCAACCTACGAGCAGTACTTC. The encoded protein is CASSSTYEQYF.

The V gene is TRBV3-1 (or the pseudogene TRBV3-2), the J gene TRBJ1-2; D may be TRBD1 (5 bases). Looked up from germline, CDR1 is LGHDT and CDR2 is YNNKEL (reference sequence). V was clipped by 0 bases and J by 4 bases, with 9 bases between them. The CDR3 sequence is 14 residues long. The CDR3 DNA reads TGTGCCAGCAGCCAAGATACAGGAATCTATGGCTACACCTTC. Protein sequence: CASSQDTGIYGYTF.

This rearrangement joins TRBV19 to TRBJ1-3, with a weak D call TRBD1 (6 bases). The CDR3 extends over 15 amino acids. Germline V gives CDR1 LNHDA, CDR2 SQIVND (reference sequence). V lost 6 bases to trimming and J lost 6 bases, with 18 bases between them. The CDR3: CASSPTTRTANTIYF. The CDR3 coding sequence is TGTGCCAGTAGCCCCACTACCCGGACAGCAAACACCATATATTTT.

The chain recombines TRBV7-2 with TRBJ2-1; perhaps TRBD2 as D (6 bases). This CDR3 region has 15 residues. CDR1 SGHTA and CDR2 FQGNSA come from the germline V gene. The V gene lost 1 base and the J gene lost 0 bases, with 7 bases spanning the gap. The CDR3 bases are TGTGCCAGCAGCTTAGACGGGAGCTCCTACAATGAGCAGTTCTTC. As protein: CASSLDGSSYNEQFF.

The chain recombines TRBV15 with TRBJ2-5; 7 nucleotides agree with TRBD1. Unmatched junction bases numbered 8, after V lost 4 bases and J lost 3 bases. This CDR3 contains 15 residues. Germline assignment: CDR1 LNHNV and CDR2 YYDKDF (reference sequence). The CDR3 region has the DNA TGTGCCACCAGCAAAACGTTAGGGACAGAAGAGACCCAGTACTTC. It translates to CATSKTLGTEETQYF.